This TCR beta chain was profiled in a study of T-cell reconstitution after alpha-beta-depleted transplantation in children. The CDR3 is 18 residues long. The trim removed 0 bases at V and 2 bases at J, leaving 12 bases unmatched. The V gene's germline CDR1 is DFQATT and CDR2 SNEGSKA (reference sequence). The library targeted TCRbeta and was prepared with unique molecular identifiers. Using its own MiXCR run on the PCR reads, TCRdb lists one record per CDR3 protein. The repertoire holds a few hundred thousand distinct CDR3 sequences, with around 9.7% as singletons. This clonotype was seen many times. Material: PBMCs from the stem cell graft donor, obtained from the stem cell graft. The chain recombines TRBV20-1 with TRBJ2-2; 7 bases map to TRBD2. The receptor was derived from a human donor who donated a stem cell graft to a child with SCID. The CDR3 region has the DNA TGCAGTGCTAGAGATCAGGGTACCGGGGGGACTAACACCGGGGAGCTGTTTTTT. Its protein is CSARDQGTGGTNTGELFF.